The 9 T cell receptor beta chains below all came from one sample that was sequenced in a study of blood T cells in healthy people across ages. Using a J-beta primer mix together with a sample-barcoded 5' primer, a second PCR was run for roughly 7 to 11 cycles. TCRdb re-derived calls from the 5' RACE reads in MiXCR, one entry per CDR3 protein. Here the sample spans 800,000 to 900,000 distinct CDR3 sequences, around 62% being singletons. The specimen sequenced was blood. These receptors all stem from a young man in good health.

The V and J genes are TRBV3-1 and TRBJ2-1; unclear D gene. Germline V lookup: CDR1 LGHDT, CDR2 YNNKEL (reference sequence). This CDR3 contains 14 residues. Trimming removed 5 bases from V and 0 bases from J, with 8 bases in between. Here the CDR3 reads CASSTTNSYNEQFF. DNA of the CDR3: TGTGCCAGCAGCACGACAAACTCCTACAATGAGCAGTTCTTC.

The gene calls are TRBV3-1 and TRBJ2-2; 8 bases line up with TRBD2. The V segment lost 0 bases and the J segment 5 bases; nucleotides outside the gene matches: 5. The V gene's germline CDR1 is LGHDT and CDR2 YNNKEL (reference sequence). CDR3 length: 16 amino acids. This CDR3 is CASSQERTSRTGELFF. The DNA for the CDR3 is TGTGCCAGCAGCCAAGAAAGGACTAGCAGAACCGGGGAGCTGTTTTTT.

The chain couples TRBV20-1 to TRBJ2-3; TRBD2 agrees at 7 bases. This CDR3 is 16 amino acids long. Germline CDR1 and CDR2: DFQATT and SNEGSKA (reference sequence). The V and J ends lost 3 bases and 0 bases, in that order; junction bases with no gene match: 9. CDR3 loop: CSASSSGAVSTDTQYF. The CDR3 region has the DNA TGCAGTGCTAGTTCCAGCGGGGCCGTTAGCACAGATACGCAGTATTTT.

The V call is TRBV20-1, the J call TRBJ2-1, with 11 bases matching TRBD2. Germline assignment: CDR1 DFQATT and CDR2 SNEGSKA (reference sequence). CDR3 length: 13 residues. J gave up 9 bases and V 1 base, and 2 bases lay outside the gene matches. CDR3 DNA: TGCAGTGCTAGAGGGCTAGCGGGGGGTGAGCAGTTCTTC. This translates into CSARGLAGGEQFF.

This clonotype was counted a few times. This rearrangement joins TRBV5-1 to TRBJ1-1, with unresolved D. This CDR3 is built from 14 residues. Germline CDR1 is SGHRS and CDR2 is YFSETQ. The ends were cut back, 1 base at V and 0 bases at J, with 7 bases in the middle. CDR3 in DNA: TGCGCCAGCAGCTTGACAGCCATGAACACTGAAGCTTTCTTT. Its protein is CASSLTAMNTEAFF.

V usage is TRBV4-3 and J usage is TRBJ1-2, with 9 bases that match TRBD1. CDR1 is LGHNA, CDR2 YSLEER, per germline. This CDR3 has 15 amino acids. J lost 5 bases, V lost 4 bases, and 8 bases had no gene match. In DNA, the CDR3 is TGCGCCAGCAGCCGGGATAGGACAGGGGAATATGGCTACACCTTC. Residues: CASSRDRTGEYGYTF.

This clonotype was picked up a small number of times. The chain joins TRBV7-9 to TRBJ1-4; TRBD1 might be the D (6 bases). CDR1 SEHNR and CDR2 FQNEAQ come from the germline V gene (reference sequence). The length of the CDR3 is 13 residues. The germline V and J ends were trimmed by 8 bases and 7 bases, with 14 bases remaining between them. The CDR3 DNA reads as TGTGCCAGCGCCACAGGGTGGACTGAAAAACTGTTTTTT. Translated, it gives CASATGWTEKLFF.

J is TRBJ2-7 and V is TRBV2; D ambiguous. Trimming stripped 4 bases from V and 3 bases from J, with 19 bases between. The CDR3 consists of 16 residues. Germline V CDR1 and CDR2: SNHLY, FYNNEI. The CDR3 reads CASSGILSDGSYEQYF. CDR3 in DNA: TGTGCCAGCAGTGGGATTCTCAGCGACGGAAGCTACGAGCAGTACTTC.

This rearrangement joins TRBV6-6 to TRBJ2-5; the match to TRBD1 covers 12 bases. The V segment lost 0 bases and the J segment 4 bases; nucleotides outside the gene matches: 3. The germline V gene has CDR1 MNHNY and CDR2 SVGAGI (reference sequence). The CDR3 sequence is 16 residues long. DNA of the CDR3: TGTGCCAGCAGTTACTCAGGGACAGGGGGCTTAGAGACCCAGTACTTC. Translation: CASSYSGTGGLETQYF.